These 6 T cell receptor beta chains share one sample of origin, sequenced in a study of cytomegalovirus exposure and HLA in healthy donors. PCR amplification relied on 60 Vbeta primers (plus 13 Jbeta primers). Sequenced by immunoSEQ multiplex PCR; TCRdb stores in-frame clones only, minus some. Of about 200,000 clones in the sample, almost 85% were seen once. Sequencing input: PBMCs. All receptors derive from a woman in her 50s in good health and CMV-seronegative.

The sample holds one count of this clone. This chain connects TRBV5-3 to TRBJ2-2; D call uncertain. TRBV5-3 is reported as an ORF; its role is uncertain. The CDR3 loop spans 13 amino acids. Trimming shortened V by 3 bases and J by 7 bases, and 10 bases separated the two germline ends. CDR3 in DNA: TGTGCCAGAAGCTCCTTGGGCGTCGGGGAGCTGTTTTTT. This codes for CARSSLGVGELFF.

This chain joins TRBV30 and TRBJ2-5; 7 bases fit TRBD2. V was clipped by 0 bases and J by 0 bases; unmatched bases: 7. CDR1 is GTSNPN, CDR2 SVGIG, per germline (reference sequence). The CDR3 spans 16 residues. The CDR3 here is CAWSVGWLADQETQYF. CDR3 DNA: TGTGCCTGGAGTGTAGGTTGGCTAGCGGACCAAGAGACCCAGTACTTC.

CDR3 in DNA: TGTGCCAGCAGTCCGATGTGGCAGTCCTACGAGCAGTACTTC. It is translated as CASSPMWQSYEQYF. The rearrangement joins TRBV28 to TRBJ2-7; D not resolved. The CDR3 has 14 amino acids. The germline gives CDR1 MDHEN, CDR2 SYDVKM. Trimming cost V 5 bases and J 1 base, with 12 bases left between them.

The chain employs TRBV10-1 and TRBJ2-5, with D tentatively TRBD1 (5 bases). CDR3 length equals 13 residues. Germline CDR1 and CDR2: WNHNN and SYGVQD (reference sequence). The V and J ends lost 4 bases and 2 bases respectively, with 8 bases between them. As DNA, the CDR3 is TGCGCCAGCAGTGGAACAGGTCAAGAGACCCAGTACTTC. Its translation is CASSGTGQETQYF.

This chain uses TRBV7-3 with TRBJ1-6; maybe TRBD1 (5 bases). The length of the CDR3 is 15 residues. Trimming left V 2 bases short and J 7 bases short, with 12 bases between. Looked up from germline, CDR1 is SGHTA and CDR2 is FQGTGA. CDR3 nucleotide sequence: TGTGCCAGCAGCTTAGCAGGGTTGGGGAATTCACCCCTCCACTTT. Translation: CASSLAGLGNSPLHF.

The chain combines TRBV5-1 with TRBJ2-6, with 8 bases identical to TRBD1. The CDR3 sequence is 17 residues long. Unmatched junction bases numbered 5, after V lost 3 bases and J lost 0 bases. CDR1 and CDR2 (germline): SGHRS, YFSETQ. CDR3 DNA: TGCGCCAGCAGCTCCGGGACAGGCTTCTCTGGGGCCAACGTCCTGACTTTC. Translation: CASSSGTGFSGANVLTF.